This TCR beta chain was found in a study of control samples from healthy donors and cancer patients. Assay used: immunoSEQ multiplex PCR; TCRdb lists only in-frame clones, some missing. The sample contains some 120,000 clones, under 95% of which appear only once. V was shortened by 3 bases and J by 0 bases, with 12 bases between the two germline ends. CDR1 and CDR2 (germline): MNHEY, SVGEGT. The CDR3 consists of 16 residues. This chain links TRBV6-2 or TRBV6-3 with TRBJ1-3; D unclear. The sample consisted of PBMCs. The sequence was obtained from a man in his forties or fifties with head and neck cancer. The CDR3: CASSYEQPLSGNTIYF. Written as DNA, the CDR3 is TGTGCCAGCAGTTATGAGCAACCGCTCTCTGGAAACACCATATATTTT.